This TCR beta chain stems from a study of control samples from healthy donors and cancer patients. The V and J ends lost 7 bases and 1 base, in that order; junction bases with no gene match: 6. Germline values: CDR1 MNHEY, CDR2 SVGAGI. This CDR3 comprises 15 residues. Clones were sequenced by immunoSEQ multiplex PCR, and TCRdb holds only the in-frame ones, with some missing. This table has 120,000 or so clones, over 75% appearing once. V usage is TRBV6-5 and J usage is TRBJ1-1, with 10 nucleotides matching TRBD1. The sequence was collected from a middle-aged man in good health. Sequencing was performed on blood. The CDR3 coding sequence is TGTGCCAGCAAAGACAGGGGGCGCGGGAACACTGAAGCTTTCTTT. Its protein is CASKDRGRGNTEAFF.